This is a list of T cell receptor beta chains from one sample in a study of T cell responses to AZD1222 COVID-19 vaccine. Sequencing used immunoSEQ multiplex PCR; TCRdb keeps in-frame clones, though not all of them. Among over 110,000 clones listed, roughly 93% were seen once. Material: peripheral blood, obtained after recovery from COVID-19. These receptors originate from an adult who had recovered from COVID-19. Each CDR3 is given with its conserved first and last residue. D genes are given only for firm matches. Clone size is not always given. Where it is, it says once, few, many or a class for expanded clones.

TRBD2 TRBJ2-7 TRBV15 once CATSREGGRYEQYF TGTGCCACCAGCAGAGAGGGCGGGAGGTACGAGCAGTACTTC
NA TRBJ2-3 TRBV12-5 NA CASGLDSPSTDTQYF TGTGCTAGTGGTTTGGACAGCCCATCCACAGATACGCAGTATTTT
TRBD1 TRBJ2-1 TRBV24-1 NA CATGQEYNEQFF TGTGCCACGGGACAGGAGTACAATGAGCAGTTCTTC
NA TRBJ2-7 TRBV5-1 once CASSLATETYEQYF TGCGCCAGCAGCTTGGCCACTGAGACCTACGAGCAGTACTTC
TRBD1 TRBJ1-1 TRBV2 NA CATPRDRKTEAFF TGTGCCACCCCCCGGGACAGAAAAACTGAAGCTTTCTTT
NA TRBJ2-1 TRBV5-4 NA CASSRTRMGARVSNEQFF TGTGCCAGCAGCCGCACCCGAATGGGGGCGAGGGTAAGCAATGAGCAGTTCTTC
TRBD2 TRBJ2-3 TRBV7-2 NA CASRAGGRSTDTQYF TGTGCCAGCAGGGCGGGAGGGCGAAGCACAGATACGCAGTATTTT
TRBD2 TRBJ2-2 TRBV7-3 NA CASSSRRRETGELFF TGTGCCAGCAGCTCCCGGCGGCGGGAGACCGGGGAGCTGTTTTTT
NA TRBJ2-1 TRBV6-5 once CASSTGRYNEQFF TGTGCCAGCAGCACAGGACGGTACAATGAGCAGTTCTTC
TRBD1 TRBJ1-5 TRBV7-9 NA CASSLVGGTDQPQHF TGTGCCAGCAGCTTAGTTGGGGGGACAGATCAGCCCCAGCATTTT
NA TRBJ2-2 TRBV21-1 once CASSKALSLAGGNTGELFF TGTGCCAGCAGCAAAGCGCTTTCGCTAGCGGGAGGCAACACCGGGGAGCTGTTTTTT
TRBD2 TRBJ2-3 TRBV7-9 NA CASSLLAANTDTQYF TGTGCCAGCAGCTTACTAGCGGCTAACACAGATACGCAGTATTTT
NA TRBJ2-3 TRBV7-3 NA CASSLSSSTDTQYF TGTGCCAGCAGCTTAAGCAGTAGTACAGATACGCAGTATTTT
TRBD1 TRBJ1-4 TRBV19 NA CASSLQGAFEKLFF TGTGCCAGTAGCCTACAGGGGGCATTTGAAAAACTGTTTTTT
NA TRBJ1-5 TRBV19 NA CASSLSKRQINQPQHF TGTGCCAGTAGCCTCTCTAAGAGGCAGATCAATCAGCCCCAGCATTTT
NA TRBJ2-7 TRBV19 few CASSIRQSYEQYF TGTGCCAGTAGTATCCGACAGTCCTACGAGCAGTACTTC
NA TRBJ1-2 TRBV6-5 NA CASSTSSYGYTF TGTGCCAGCAGTACCAGTTCCTATGGCTACACCTTC
NA TRBJ2-5 TRBV21-1 NA CASSKAVVAGTTKETQYF TGTGCCAGCAGCAAAGCCGTCGTTGCCGGGACTACTAAAGAGACCCAGTACTTC
NA TRBJ1-3 TRBV5-1 NA CASSSQQGPGNTIYF TGCGCCAGCAGCTCACAACAGGGCCCTGGAAACACCATATATTTT
NA TRBJ2-1 TRBV5-4 NA CASSFGGVRHNEQFF TGTGCCAGCAGTTTCGGAGGTGTCCGCCACAATGAGCAGTTCTTC
NA TRBJ1-1 TRBV27 NA CASSLSRGDTEAFF TGTGCCAGCAGTTTATCGAGGGGGGACACTGAAGCTTTCTTT
TRBD1 TRBJ2-7 TRBV6-5 once CASSYRGAGGPYEQYF TGTGCCAGCAGTTATAGAGGGGCAGGGGGCCCCTACGAGCAGTACTTC
TRBD2 TRBJ2-1 TRBV6-1 NA CASTELGGGYNEQFF TGTGCCAGCACTGAACTCGGCGGGGGGTACAATGAGCAGTTCTTC
NA TRBJ1-1 TRBV5-1 NA CASSWAWTDNTEAFF TGCGCCAGCAGCTGGGCATGGACAGACAACACTGAAGCTTTCTTT
NA TRBJ2-2 TRBV11-2 NA CASSLGLPAGELFF TGTGCCAGCAGCTTAGGCCTACCGGCTGGGGAGCTGTTTTTT
TRBD1 TRBJ2-1 TRBV19 NA CASSIDFGTANEQFF TGTGCCAGTAGTATAGATTTTGGGACAGCAAATGAGCAGTTCTTC
TRBD1 TRBJ2-1 TRBV2 NA CASSKQGAGNEQFF TGTGCCAGCAGTAAACAGGGGGCGGGCAATGAGCAGTTCTTC
TRBD1 TRBJ2-3 TRBV24-1 NA CATSDSDRVGTQYF TGTGCCACCAGTGACTCTGACAGGGTCGGTACGCAGTATTTT
NA TRBJ2-1 TRBV7-8 NA CASTGTWRRTSSYNEQFF TGTGCCAGCACCGGGACGTGGCGGCGGACAAGCTCCTACAATGAGCAGTTCTTC
NA TRBJ2-3 TRBV27 NA CASSLSIGDTQYF TGTGCCAGCAGTTTATCGATAGGAGATACGCAGTATTTT
NA TRBJ2-7 TRBV28 NA CASSLSWAEQYF TGTGCCAGCAGTTTATCGTGGGCCGAGCAGTACTTC
NA TRBJ2-7 TRBV7-9 NA CASSFQGDLYEQYF TGTGCCAGCAGCTTCCAGGGAGACCTCTACGAGCAGTACTTC
TRBD1 TRBJ1-1 TRBV25-1 NA CASRQGAADTEAFF TGTGCCAGCAGGCAGGGGGCGGCGGACACTGAAGCTTTCTTT
NA TRBJ1-5 TRBV30 NA CAWSKGSNQPQHF TGTGCCTGGAGTAAAGGGAGCAATCAGCCCCAGCATTTT
TRBD1 TRBJ1-2 TRBV14 NA CASSQVRTGAYGYTF TGTGCCAGCAGCCAAGTACGGACAGGGGCCTATGGCTACACCTTC
NA TRBJ2-7 TRBV11-2 NA CASSSPYEQYF TGTGCCAGCAGCAGCCCATACGAGCAGTACTTC
NA TRBJ1-1 TRBV25-1 NA CASSDPGGTEAFF TGTGCCAGCAGTGATCCGGGGGGCACTGAAGCTTTCTTT
TRBD1 TRBJ1-4 TRBV9 NA CASSVSGQFNEKLFF TGTGCCAGCAGCGTATCGGGACAGTTTAATGAAAAACTGTTTTTT
NA TRBJ2-2 TRBV7-9 NA CASSLAGGELFF TGTGCCAGCAGCTTAGCAGGAGGGGAGCTGTTTTTT
NA TRBJ2-7 TRBV19 NA CASGSEAGTPYEQYF TGTGCCAGTGGGTCAGAGGCGGGGACACCCTACGAGCAGTACTTC
TRBD1 TRBJ1-2 TRBV29-1 NA CSVETGGDYSGYTF TGCAGCGTCGAGACAGGGGGGGACTATTCTGGCTACACCTTC
NA TRBJ1-1 TRBV14 NA CASSQGVNTEAFF TGTGCCAGCAGCCAAGGTGTTAACACTGAAGCTTTCTTT
NA TRBJ2-3 TRBV28 NA CASNSPGTRSIDTQYF TGTGCCAGCAACTCACCCGGGACCAGGAGCATAGATACGCAGTATTTT
NA TRBJ2-7 TRBV9 few CASSVDDGYEQYF TGTGCCAGCAGCGTAGATGACGGCTACGAGCAGTACTTC